This T cell receptor (beta chain) was captured by sequencing in a study of blood T cells in healthy people across ages. Study-wide results and caveats: Diversity estimates drawn from one million T cells were deemed underestimates. What prevented conclusive comparison of naive and antigen-experienced cells was that PBMCs were unsorted.

Ten milliliters of peripheral blood were drawn from each donor. With respect to this clonotype: Its cognate antigen is unknown.

Germline V gene data show CDR1 as LGHNA and CDR2 as YSLEER. Trimming took 0 bases from V and 8 from J, leaving 8 bases between them. There are 13 residues in the CDR3. A second PCR of roughly 7 to 11 cycles used a sample-barcoded 5' primer and a J-beta primer mix. Unique molecular identifiers of 12 random nucleotides labeled each cDNA. TCRdb used MiXCR to reprocess the 5' RACE reads, holding one entry per CDR3 protein. The sample holds fewer than 800,000 distinct CDR3 sequences, around 25% seen once. These same data were also listed under a study on T cells of mothers and their children.

This rearrangement joins TRBV4-3 to TRBJ2-1; D is undetermined. The origin of this receptor is a boy aged 5-17 years in good health. Sequenced sample: blood. The CDR3 loop is CASSQEFPYEQFF. The CDR3 region has the DNA TGCGCCAGCAGCCAAGAATTTCCATATGAGCAGTTCTTC.